The present TCR beta chain was sequenced within a study of monozygotic twins with inflammatory bowel disease. Researchers used template switching to add UMIs featuring a 6-nucleotide sample barcode. Each CDR3 protein gets one entry in TCRdb, which reprocessed the 5' RACE reads and gives no DNA. Its table lists around 100,000 distinct CDR3 sequences. This CDR3 comprises 16 residues. Germline loops: CDR1 LGHNA, CDR2 YSLEER. The gene calls are TRBV4-3 and TRBJ2-7; TCRdb indicates TRBD1, and absent DNA this call remains unverified. The sequenced material came from blood. This sequence was found in a human donor with ulcerative colitis or Crohn's disease, or a healthy co-twin of an affected twin (not recorded which). The CDR3 loop reads CASSQDLTGDGYEQYF.